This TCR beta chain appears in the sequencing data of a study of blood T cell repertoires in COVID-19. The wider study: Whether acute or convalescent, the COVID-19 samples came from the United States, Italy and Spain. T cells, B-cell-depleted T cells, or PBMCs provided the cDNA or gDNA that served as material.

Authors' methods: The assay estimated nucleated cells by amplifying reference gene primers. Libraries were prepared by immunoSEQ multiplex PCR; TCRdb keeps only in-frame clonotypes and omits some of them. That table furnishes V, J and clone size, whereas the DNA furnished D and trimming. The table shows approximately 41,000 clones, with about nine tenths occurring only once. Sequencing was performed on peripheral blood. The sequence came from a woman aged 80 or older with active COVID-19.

CDR3 in amino acids: CASSQYPSGGARWETQYF. CDR3 bases: TGCGCCAGCAGCCAATATCCTAGCGGGGGGGCACGATGGGAGACCCAGTACTTC. This chain uses TRBV4-3 with TRBJ2-5; TRBD2 aligns across 12 bases. V dropped 2 bases and J dropped 5; count of bases not matched to a gene: 12. The CDR3 covers 18 residues. CDR1 is LGHNA, CDR2 YSLEER, per germline.